This passage covers 30 T cell receptor beta chains from one sample sequenced in a study of shared clonotypes between healthy human individuals. Clones were sequenced by immunoSEQ multiplex PCR, and TCRdb holds only the in-frame ones, with some missing. The table records about 2.2 million clones, just over 90% of them present only once. Naive CD8 populations comprised CD45RO-negative cells positively selected for CCR7, excluding terminally differentiated effector memory CD45RA+ cells. The source material was naive CD8+ T cells from PBMCs. These receptors all come from a man between 18 and 35 years old in good health. Some clones in this sample may be carry-over from other donors' samples.

Points on this clone: The DNA is omitted, as the CDR3 cannot be located on it reliably, and the CDR3 follows TCRdb's listing. The chain carries TRBV2 and TRBJ2-7; TRBD1 was called by the table and not checked on the DNA. Germline lookup yields CDR1 SNHLY and CDR2 FYNNEI. Both ends counted, the CDR3 spans 14 residues. CDR3 sequence: CARPRDKYLCEQYF.

The chain combines TRBV25-1 with TRBJ1-2; D gene uncertain. Trimming left V 4 bases short and J 3 bases short, with 9 bases between. The germline V gene has CDR1 MGHDK and CDR2 SYGVNS. There are 13 residues in the CDR3. The CDR3 sequence is CASSGLRYYGYTF. CDR3 DNA sequence: TGTGCCAGCAGTGGGCTGCGTTACTATGGCTACACCTTC.

This chain links TRBV5-1 with TRBJ2-7; TRBD2 agrees at 10 bases. This CDR3 contains 19 residues. Losses at the gene ends were 0 bases for V and 4 bases for J; bases not matched to a gene: 16. Per germline, CDR1 SGHRS and CDR2 YFSETQ. CDR3 sequence reads: CASSLASAASGRYSYEQYF. CDR3 coding DNA: TGCGCCAGCAGCTTGGCCTCGGCGGCTAGCGGGAGATATAGTTACGAGCAGTACTTC.

The chain links TRBV10-3 to TRBJ2-7; TRBD2 matches at 9 bases. Unmatched junction bases numbered 11, after V lost 6 bases and J lost 5 bases. The CDR3 runs 15 residues. Germline V gives CDR1 ENHRY, CDR2 SYGVKD. CDR3: CAIRTSREGLHEQYF. The CDR3 DNA sequence: TGTGCCATCAGGACTTCGCGGGAGGGCCTCCACGAGCAGTACTTC.

The chain joins TRBV28 to TRBJ2-7, with 11 bases aligning to TRBD2. The germline CDR1 and CDR2 sequences are MDHEN and SYDVKM. V shed 1 base, J shed 1 base, and the junction held 15 bases outside the gene matches. This CDR3 contains 20 residues. The CDR3 reads CASSLSPGLAGGPTSYEQYF. CDR3 nucleotides: TGTGCCAGCAGTTTATCTCCGGGGCTAGCGGGAGGCCCTACATCCTACGAGCAGTACTTC.

The rearrangement links TRBV4-2 to TRBJ2-3; 16 bases fit TRBD2. The CDR3 extends over 16 amino acids. CDR1 and CDR2 from the germline V gene are LGHNA and YNFKEQ. Trimming cost V 5 bases and J 4 bases; bases outside gene matches: 3. CDR3 sequence (DNA): TGTGCCAGCAGCGCGGGACTAGCGGGAGGGCCAGATACGCAGTATTTT. Residues: CASSAGLAGGPDTQYF.

Note on this clone: The same CDR3 is also encoded by other DNA sequences in this sample. V is TRBV4-1 and J is TRBJ2-5, with TRBD2 as a possible D gene (5 bases). The V end lost 4 bases, the J end lost 5 bases, and 11 bases lay between the germline ends. This CDR3 is built from 13 residues. CDR1 MGHRA and CDR2 YSYEKL come from the germline V gene. The CDR3 DNA reads TGCGCCAGCAGCCCGAGGGTTCAGGAGACCCAGTACTTC. Its protein is CASSPRVQETQYF.

This clone was observed once. V and J are TRBV10-1 and TRBJ2-4, with D tentatively TRBD1 or TRBD2 (5 bases each). V was trimmed by 10 bases and J by 2 bases, leaving 21 bases between them. Germline V CDR1 and CDR2: WNHNN, SYGVQD (reference sequence). CDR3 length: 16 residues. CDR3: CANARTHWGTKNIQYF. In DNA, the CDR3 is TGCGCCAACGCAAGGACCCACTGGGGGACCAAAAACATTCAGTACTTC.

This clone appeared a single time. V and J are TRBV28 and TRBJ2-7; no clear D. Per germline, CDR1 MDHEN and CDR2 SYDVKM. V lost 3 bases, J lost 2 bases, and 11 bases lay in between. The CDR3 has 14 residues. The CDR3 spells CASSFLGIPYEQYF. DNA of the CDR3: TGTGCCAGCAGTTTTCTTGGAATCCCCTACGAGCAGTACTTC.

This chain links TRBV20-1 with TRBJ1-1, with D tentatively TRBD1 (5 bases). V was cut by 3 bases and J by 9 bases, with 8 bases left in between. The CDR3 spans 10 residues. In germline, CDR1 is DFQATT, CDR2 SNEGSKA (reference sequence). The CDR3 coding sequence is TGCAGTGCTAGTGGGGGACAAGCTTTCTTT. As protein: CSASGGQAFF.

This chain joins TRBV28 and TRBJ2-1, with 13 bases lining up with TRBD2. In germline, CDR1 is MDHEN, CDR2 SYDVKM. After removal of 2 bases from V and 8 bases from J, the junction contained 6 bases not matched to a gene. The CDR3 length is 16 residues. CDR3 amino acids: CASSLAGTSGIDEQFF. The CDR3 DNA reads TGTGCCAGCAGTTTAGCAGGGACTAGCGGGATTGATGAGCAGTTCTTC.

This clone was counted a single time. V gene TRBV13 combines with J gene TRBJ2-7; D is perhaps TRBD2 (6 bases). Germline V gene sequence: CDR1 PRHDT, CDR2 FYEKMQ (reference sequence). V was clipped by 4 bases and J by 5 bases, with 12 bases between them. This CDR3 has 13 residues. CDR3 amino acids: CASSSRGEDEQYF. The CDR3 region has the DNA TGTGCCAGCAGCTCCCGAGGGGAGGACGAGCAGTACTTC.

This clone was seen just once. The chain recombines TRBV27 with TRBJ2-1; 7 bases fit TRBD2. Germline lookup yields CDR1 MNHEY and CDR2 SMNVEV (reference sequence). V dropped 8 bases and J dropped 9; count of bases not matched to a gene: 19. The CDR3 covers 16 residues. DNA for the CDR3: TGTGCCAGCCGAGTCGTAGTGGGAGGGCCTTCGGGTGAGCAGTTCTTC. It codes for CASRVVVGGPSGEQFF.

The chain joins TRBV15 to TRBJ1-5; 7 bases map to TRBD1. J was trimmed by 9 bases and V by 0 bases; bases with no gene match: 5. In germline, CDR1 is LNHNV, CDR2 YYDKDF (reference sequence). This CDR3 spans 14 amino acids. The CDR3 spells CATSRDRRQGPQHF. The CDR3 DNA sequence: TGTGCCACCAGCAGAGATCGCCGACAGGGGCCCCAGCATTTT.

V is TRBV16 and J is TRBJ2-3, with D perhaps matching TRBD1 or TRBD2 (6 bases each). V was trimmed by 7 bases and J by 6 bases, leaving 14 bases between them. CDR1 KGHSY and CDR2 FQNENV come from the germline V gene. This CDR3 comprises 13 residues. CDR3 residues: CASNTRGADTQYF. CDR3 coding DNA: TGTGCCAGCAACACAAGGGGGGCGGATACGCAGTATTTT.

The genes are TRBV25-1 and TRBJ2-1; 7 nucleotides align to TRBD2. The V gene end was trimmed by 2 bases and the J gene end by 5 bases; junction bases not matched to a gene: 9. CDR1 is MGHDK, CDR2 SYGVNS, per germline. This CDR3 comprises 16 residues. The CDR3 protein is CASSERTLAADNEQFF. The CDR3 nucleotides are TGTGCCAGCAGTGAACGGACCCTAGCGGCTGACAATGAGCAGTTCTTC.

This chain joins TRBV11-3 and TRBJ2-1, with D perhaps given as TRBD1 or TRBD2 (5 bases each). V was trimmed by 6 bases and J by 5 bases, leaving 5 bases between them. The germline CDR1 and CDR2 sequences are SGHNT and YENEEA. This CDR3 contains 11 residues. The CDR3, as DNA: TGTGCCAGCAGGGGGGACAATGAGCAGTTCTTC. This gives the protein CASRGDNEQFF.

This sequence joins TRBV4-1 and TRBJ2-1; 10 bases align to TRBD2. With V trimmed by 0 bases and J by 6 bases, 14 bases remained unmatched. The germline gives CDR1 MGHRA, CDR2 YSYEKL. The CDR3 runs 19 residues. CDR3 in DNA: TGCGCCAGCAGCCAAGATAGGCGAGTAGCGGGAGGTCTTCCCAATGAGCAGTTCTTC. As protein: CASSQDRRVAGGLPNEQFF.

Concerning this clone itself: The sample contains more than one DNA sequence encoding this CDR3. This sequence joins TRBV27 and TRBJ2-1; TRBD2 matches 13 bases. The germline CDR1 and CDR2 sequences are MNHEY and SMNVEV (reference sequence). CDR3 length: 15 residues. The V gene end was trimmed by 1 base and the J gene end by 7 bases; junction bases not matched to a gene: 1. The CDR3 spells CASSLLLAGGNEQFF. The CDR3, as DNA: TGTGCCAGCAGTTTATTACTAGCGGGAGGGAATGAGCAGTTCTTC.

The chain recombines TRBV7-2 with TRBJ1-1; D uncertain. V lost 1 base to trimming and J lost 5 bases, with 14 bases between them. Germline V gene lookup returns CDR1 SGHTA and CDR2 FQGNSA. CDR3 length: 15 amino acids. CDR3 sequence reads: CASSLELQSGTEAFF. DNA for the CDR3: TGTGCCAGCAGCTTAGAGCTCCAAAGTGGGACTGAAGCTTTCTTT.

The rearrangement uses TRBV7-9 and TRBJ1-4; D ambiguous. The CDR3 sequence is 12 residues long. Germline V CDR1 and CDR2: SEHNR, FQNEAQ (reference sequence). V shed 1 base and J shed 9 bases, with 6 bases lying between them. This CDR3 is CASSLGDKKLFF. CDR3 nucleotide sequence: TGTGCCAGCAGCTTAGGAGACAAAAAACTGTTTTTT.

The gene calls are TRBV15 and TRBJ2-7; no clear D gene. Trimming stripped 6 bases from V and 1 base from J, with 10 bases between. Germline V gene lookup returns CDR1 LNHNV and CDR2 YYDKDF (reference sequence). The CDR3 has 13 amino acids. The CDR3 nucleotides read TGTGCCACCAGGCCGACTGAATCCTACGAGCAGTACTTC. This gives the protein CATRPTESYEQYF.

As concerns this clone: Other DNA sequences within the sample encode an identical CDR3. V gene TRBV27 combines with J gene TRBJ1-1; D is ambiguous. This CDR3 has 12 amino acids. Trimming took off 6 bases at V and 0 bases at J, with 5 bases between the two ends. Germline V gives CDR1 MNHEY, CDR2 SMNVEV (reference sequence). CDR3: CASRGMNTEAFF. CDR3 DNA sequence: TGTGCCAGCAGGGGGATGAACACTGAAGCTTTCTTT.

This clone was recorded once. CDR3 nucleotides: TGTGCCAGCAGCGTAGTTAGCAGAACCCACGAGCAGTACTTC. This translates into CASSVVSRTHEQYF. This chain joins TRBV9 and TRBJ2-7, with D uncertain. Germline CDR1 and CDR2: SGDLS and YYNGEE. This CDR3 comprises 14 residues. V was pared by 0 bases and J by 5 bases, with 12 bases between.

In its sample, this clone was seen once. The chain combines TRBV2 with TRBJ2-3, with a weak D call TRBD2 (6 bases). CDR1 and CDR2 from the germline V gene are SNHLY and FYNNEI. The CDR3 length is 14 residues. Trimming stripped 7 bases from V and 1 base from J, with 12 bases between. CDR3: CASIWASGTDTQYF. Written as DNA, the CDR3 is TGTGCCAGCATTTGGGCTAGCGGCACAGATACGCAGTATTTT.

The chain recombines TRBV27 with TRBJ2-6; D is undetermined. CDR3 length: 14 residues. Trimming took 5 bases from V and 4 from J, leaving 9 bases between them. The germline V gene has CDR1 MNHEY and CDR2 SMNVEV (reference sequence). The chain's CDR3 is CASSPRVGANVLTF. The CDR3, as DNA: TGTGCCAGCAGTCCCCGGGTCGGGGCCAACGTCCTGACTTTC.

In this sample, this clone turned up once. V is TRBV10-3 and J is TRBJ1-5, with a weak D call TRBD1 (6 bases). Per germline, CDR1 ENHRY and CDR2 SYGVKD. This CDR3 contains 13 residues. The V gene lost 5 bases and the J gene lost 7 bases, with 12 bases spanning the gap. The CDR3 loop reads CAISYTGNQPQHF. Written as DNA, the CDR3 is TGTGCCATCAGTTATACAGGGAACCAGCCCCAGCATTTT.

The genes are TRBV27 and TRBJ1-5, with 11 bases aligning to TRBD1. The CDR3 is 17 amino acids. Germline-derived CDR1 and CDR2 are MNHEY and SMNVEV (reference sequence). The V and J ends lost 5 bases and 0 bases, in that order; junction bases with no gene match: 6. In nucleotides, the CDR3 is TGTGCCAGCAGTCCTCTCGGGACAGGGGGTAGCAATCAGCCCCAGCATTTT. Protein sequence: CASSPLGTGGSNQPQHF.

V and J are TRBV6-5 and TRBJ1-1; D possibly corresponds to TRBD1 (5 bases). V lost 0 bases, J lost 10 bases, and 9 bases lay in between. The germline CDR1 and CDR2 sequences are MNHEY and SVGAGI. This CDR3 comprises 12 residues. The CDR3 reads CASSYSSGGAFF. CDR3 nucleotides: TGTGCCAGCAGTTACTCCTCGGGGGGAGCTTTCTTT.

This sequence joins TRBV5-1 and TRBJ2-5; TRBD2 matches at 8 bases. V was clipped by 2 bases and J by 5 bases; unmatched bases: 11. The CDR3 runs 16 residues. CDR1 and CDR2 from the germline V gene are SGHRS and YFSETQ. The CDR3 region has the DNA TGCGCCAGCAGCTTCCGCCCAGCGGGAGATTGGGAGACCCAGTACTTC. Amino acid sequence: CASSFRPAGDWETQYF.